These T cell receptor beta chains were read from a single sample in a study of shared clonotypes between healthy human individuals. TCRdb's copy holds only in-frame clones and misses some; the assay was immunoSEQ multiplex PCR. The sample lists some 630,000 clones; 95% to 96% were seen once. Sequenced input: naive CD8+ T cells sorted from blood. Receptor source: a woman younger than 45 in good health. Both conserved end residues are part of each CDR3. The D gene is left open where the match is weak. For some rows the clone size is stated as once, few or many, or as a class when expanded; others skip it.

CASSSPNEKLFF TGTGCCAGCAGTTCCCCTAATGAAAAACTGTTTTTT 12 TRBV27 - TRBJ1-4 -
CASSLLELSQRRTSGYTQYF TGTGCCAGCAGCCTGCTTGAGTTATCCCAACGGAGGACTAGCGGATATACGCAGTATTTT 20 TRBV5-4 TRBD2 TRBJ2-3 -
CASSPLAGLVPYEQYF TGTGCCAGCAGTCCTTTGGCGGGATTGGTACCCTACGAGCAGTACTTC 16 TRBV28 - TRBJ2-7 -
CASSTQSGPSTDTQYF TGTGCCAGCAGTACTCAGAGCGGGCCAAGCACAGATACGCAGTATTTT 16 TRBV13 - TRBJ2-3 -
CASSSDRAEQYF TGTGCCAGCAGCTCGGACAGGGCCGAGCAGTACTTC 12 TRBV28 TRBD1 TRBJ2-7 -
CASSQMGRDRAFF TGTGCCAGCAGCCAAATGGGCCGGGACAGGGCCTTCTTC 13 TRBV7-8 TRBD1 TRBJ2-1 -
CASTMGAEQYF TGTGCCAGCACCATGGGGGCCGAGCAGTACTTC 11 TRBV5-4 - TRBJ2-7 few
CASSLLPTQYF TGTGCCAGCAGCTTACTCCCTACGCAGTATTTT 11 TRBV7-9 - TRBJ2-3 -
CASSLTGSYEQYF TGTGCCAGCAGCTTGACAGGGAGCTACGAGCAGTACTTC 13 TRBV5-6 - TRBJ2-7 once
CASSPGLAAYNEQFF TGCGCCAGCAGCCCGGGACTAGCGGCCTACAATGAGCAGTTCTTC 15 TRBV5-1 TRBD2 TRBJ2-1 -
CASSTVAGAILNEQFF TGTGCCAGCAGCACTGTGGCAGGGGCAATCCTCAATGAGCAGTTCTTC 16 TRBV28 - TRBJ2-1 once
CASSEGPPAPWSYEQYF TGTGCCAGCAGTGAAGGACCTCCGGCACCGTGGTCCTACGAGCAGTACTTC 17 TRBV6-1 - TRBJ2-7 -
CASSRDSYNEQFF TGTGCCAGCAGCCGAGACAGTTACAATGAGCAGTTCTTC 13 TRBV7-9 - TRBJ2-1 -
CASSLAGGIDTQYF TGTGCCAGCAGCTTAGCGGGAGGTATAGATACGCAGTATTTT 14 TRBV5-6 TRBD2 TRBJ2-3 -
CASSLRVRRGYEQYF TGTGCCAGCAGCCTAAGGGTAAGGCGGGGGTACGAGCAGTACTTC 15 TRBV11-3 TRBD2 TRBJ2-7 -
CASSFPISNTEAFF TGTGCCAGCAGCTTTCCGATTTCGAACACTGAAGCTTTCTTT 14 TRBV5-8 - TRBJ1-1 once
CASSQSVQGKGTEAFF TGCGCCAGCAGTCAATCGGTTCAGGGAAAAGGAACTGAAGCTTTCTTT 16 TRBV23-1 - TRBJ1-1 -
CASSLGRNTYEQYF TGCGCCAGCAGCTTGGGCAGGAACACCTACGAGCAGTACTTC 14 TRBV5-1 - TRBJ2-7 -
CASGTGHAEAFF TGTGCCAGTGGGACAGGGCACGCTGAAGCTTTCTTT 12 TRBV27 TRBD1 TRBJ1-1 -
CASSFFERTEAFF TGTGCCAGCAGTTTTTTCGAGCGGACTGAAGCTTTCTTT 13 TRBV28 - TRBJ1-1 -
CASSDGTGYGYTF TGTGCCAGCAGTGACGGGACAGGTTATGGCTACACCTTC 13 TRBV2 TRBD1 TRBJ1-2 -
CASSWTGNTEAFF TGTGCCAGCAGTTGGACAGGGAACACTGAAGCTTTCTTT 13 TRBV28 TRBD1 TRBJ1-1 -
CASSQGNEQYF TGCGCCAGCAGCCAGGGAAACGAGCAGTACTTC 11 TRBV4-1 - TRBJ2-7 -
CASSQVRDRESPLHF TGCGCCAGCAGCCAAGTTCGGGACAGGGAATCACCCCTCCACTTT 15 TRBV4-1 TRBD1 TRBJ1-6 -
CASLYRRHWELFF TGTGCCAGCCTCTACCGTCGGCACTGGGAGCTGTTTTTT 13 TRBV6-4 - TRBJ2-2 -
CASALSPQGNEKLFF TGTGCCAGCGCACTTAGCCCCCAGGGTAATGAAAAACTGTTTTTT 15 TRBV28 - TRBJ1-4 -
CARSLDRRWAEAFF TGTGCCAGAAGCTTGGACAGGCGGTGGGCTGAAGCTTTCTTT 14 TRBV5-3 - TRBJ1-1 -
CASSEMGWGQTIFYEQFF TGTGCCAGCAGTGAAATGGGGTGGGGCCAAACCATTTTCTATGAGCAGTTCTTC 18 TRBV6-1 - TRBJ2-1 -
CASGFGQGSSTEAFF TGTGCTAGTGGTTTCGGACAGGGGTCCAGCACTGAAGCTTTCTTT 15 TRBV12-5 TRBD1 TRBJ1-1 -
CATSLGQGGYSNQPQHF TGTGCCACCAGCCTCGGACAGGGGGGGTATAGCAATCAGCCCCAGCATTTT 17 TRBV15 TRBD1 TRBJ1-5 -
CASSLRGLDFRALPYEETQYF TGTGCCAGCAGTTTAAGAGGATTGGACTTCAGGGCCTTGCCTTACGAAGAGACCCAGTACTTC 21 TRBV28 - TRBJ2-5 -
CASSGESAQPGNTIYF TGTGCCAGCAGTGGAGAAAGCGCACAGCCTGGAAACACCATATATTTT 16 TRBV2 - TRBJ1-3 -
CATTAAGPWNTEAFF TGTGCCACAACAGCTGCTGGGCCTTGGAACACTGAAGCTTTCTTT 15 TRBV28 - TRBJ1-1 -
CASSLVGLQETQYF TGTGCCAGCAGTTTGGTCGGGCTTCAAGAGACCCAGTACTTC 14 TRBV27 - TRBJ2-5 -
CASSEVRGASGAYEQYF TGTGCCAGCAGTGAAGTGAGGGGGGCCAGCGGGGCCTACGAGCAGTACTTC 17 TRBV6-1 - TRBJ2-7 -
CASIGTGTTEAFF TGTGCCAGCATCGGGACCGGGACCACTGAAGCTTTCTTT 13 TRBV5-6 - TRBJ1-1 -
CASSYLPQGRGHGYTF TGTGCCAGCAGTTACCTCCCCCAGGGAAGGGGGCATGGCTACACCTTC 16 TRBV6-5 TRBD1 TRBJ1-2 once
CAWSAELFRTAGKPSTDTQYF TGTGCCTGGAGTGCCGAATTATTCCGGACAGCGGGTAAACCAAGCACAGATACGCAGTATTTT 21 TRBV30 - TRBJ2-3 -
CASSVYRESTGELFF TGTGCCAGCAGCGTATACCGGGAGAGCACCGGGGAGCTGTTTTTT 15 TRBV9 - TRBJ2-2 -
CASRPNRYEQYF TGTGCCAGCAGGCCGAACAGGTACGAGCAGTACTTC 12 TRBV2 - TRBJ2-7 -
CASSPIWGSSYNEQFF TGTGCCAGCAGCCCCATATGGGGGAGCTCCTACAATGAGCAGTTCTTC 16 TRBV5-6 - TRBJ2-1 -
CASSNQGNYGYTF TGTGCCAGCTCAAACCAGGGAAACTATGGCTACACCTTC 13 TRBV2 - TRBJ1-2 -
CASSVPGQGIPEAFF TGTGCCAGCAGCGTTCCGGGACAGGGCATCCCTGAAGCTTTCTTT 15 TRBV7-9 TRBD1 TRBJ1-1 -
CASIGPKIYNSPLHF TGTGCCAGCATTGGACCCAAGATCTATAATTCACCCCTCCACTTT 15 TRBV28 - TRBJ1-6 -
CASSLAREEQYF TGTGCCAGCAGCTTGGCCCGGGAGGAGCAGTACTTC 12 TRBV5-8 - TRBJ2-7 -
CASSLKLRPDNEQFF TGCGCCAGCAGCTTGAAGTTGCGTCCCGACAATGAGCAGTTCTTC 15 TRBV5-1 - TRBJ2-1 -
CASSIGEGYEQYF TGTGCCAGTAGTATAGGTGAGGGCTACGAGCAGTACTTC 13 TRBV19 - TRBJ2-7 once
CASSAVNTGELFF TGCGCCAGCAGTGCAGTGAACACCGGGGAGCTGTTTTTT 13 TRBV10-1 - TRBJ2-2 -
CASSLLSSDTQYF TGTGCCAGCAGCTTACTTTCGTCAGATACGCAGTATTTT 13 TRBV13 - TRBJ2-3 -
CASNLAGDTDTQYF TGTGCCAGCAACTTAGCGGGAGACACAGATACGCAGTATTTT 14 TRBV6-6 TRBD2 TRBJ2-3 -
CASSYSGLAGEGGSAKNIQYF TGTGCCAGCAGTTACTCGGGACTAGCGGGAGAAGGCGGGTCTGCCAAAAACATTCAGTACTTC 21 TRBV6-7 TRBD2 TRBJ2-4 once
CASPGLHTDTQYF TGTGCCTCCCCGGGACTGCACACAGATACGCAGTATTTT 13 TRBV5-4 - TRBJ2-3 -
CAISESSGLQETQYF TGTGCCATCAGTGAGTCCAGCGGGCTACAAGAGACCCAGTACTTC 15 TRBV10-3 - TRBJ2-5 -
CASSYPHDRTNTEAFF TGTGCCAGCAGCTACCCTCACGACAGGACCAACACTGAAGCTTTCTTT 16 TRBV7-9 - TRBJ1-1 -
CASGWVVNTEAFF TGTGCCAGCGGATGGGTGGTGAACACTGAAGCTTTCTTT 13 TRBV27 - TRBJ1-1 -
CASSYGDYEQYF TGTGCCAGCAGCTACGGCGACTACGAGCAGTACTTC 12 TRBV5-4 - TRBJ2-7 once
CASSSQGLAGSTDTQYF TGTGCCAGCAGCTCCCAAGGACTAGCGGGCAGCACAGATACGCAGTATTTT 17 TRBV5-4 TRBD2 TRBJ2-3 once
CASSQGIQPQHF TGTGCCAGCAGCCAGGGGATTCAGCCCCAGCATTTT 12 TRBV5-6 - TRBJ1-5 -
CASSQFDSNTGELFF TGCGCCAGCAGCCAATTTGACTCCAACACCGGGGAGCTGTTTTTT 15 TRBV4-1 - TRBJ2-2 -